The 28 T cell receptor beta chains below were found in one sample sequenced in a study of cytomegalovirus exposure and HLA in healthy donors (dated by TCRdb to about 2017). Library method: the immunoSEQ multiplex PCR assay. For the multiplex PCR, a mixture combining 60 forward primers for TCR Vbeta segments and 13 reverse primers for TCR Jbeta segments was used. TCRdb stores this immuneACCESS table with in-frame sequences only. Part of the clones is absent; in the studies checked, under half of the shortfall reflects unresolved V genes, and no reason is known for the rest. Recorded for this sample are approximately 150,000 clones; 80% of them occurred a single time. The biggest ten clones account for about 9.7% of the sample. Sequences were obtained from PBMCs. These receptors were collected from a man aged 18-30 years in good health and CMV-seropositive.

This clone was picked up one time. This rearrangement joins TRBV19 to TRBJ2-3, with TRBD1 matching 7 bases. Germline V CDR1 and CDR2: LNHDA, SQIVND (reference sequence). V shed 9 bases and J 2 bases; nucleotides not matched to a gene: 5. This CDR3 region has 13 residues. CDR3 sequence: CASQGVNTDTQYF. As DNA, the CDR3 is TGTGCCAGCCAGGGGGTGAACACAGATACGCAGTATTTT.

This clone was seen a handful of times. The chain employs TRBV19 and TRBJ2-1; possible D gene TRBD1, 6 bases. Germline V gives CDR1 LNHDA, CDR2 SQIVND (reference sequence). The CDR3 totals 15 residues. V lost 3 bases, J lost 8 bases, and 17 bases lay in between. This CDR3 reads CASSIDGTPGDEQFF. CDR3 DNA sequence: TGTGCCAGTAGTATTGACGGGACACCTGGGGATGAGCAGTTCTTC.

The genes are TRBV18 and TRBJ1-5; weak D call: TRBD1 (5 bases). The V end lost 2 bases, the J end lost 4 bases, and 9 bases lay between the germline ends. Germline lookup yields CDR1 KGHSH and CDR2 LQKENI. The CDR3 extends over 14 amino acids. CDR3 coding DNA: TGTGCCAGCTCACCATCGGGGGGAAATCAGCCCCAGCATTTT. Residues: CASSPSGGNQPQHF.

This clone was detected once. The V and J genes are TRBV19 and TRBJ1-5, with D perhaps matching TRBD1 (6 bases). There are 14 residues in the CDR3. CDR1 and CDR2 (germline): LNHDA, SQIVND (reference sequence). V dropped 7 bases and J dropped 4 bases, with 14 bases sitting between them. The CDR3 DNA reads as TGTGCCAGTAATATGAGGGGGAAAAATCAGCCCCAGCATTTT. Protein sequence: CASNMRGKNQPQHF.

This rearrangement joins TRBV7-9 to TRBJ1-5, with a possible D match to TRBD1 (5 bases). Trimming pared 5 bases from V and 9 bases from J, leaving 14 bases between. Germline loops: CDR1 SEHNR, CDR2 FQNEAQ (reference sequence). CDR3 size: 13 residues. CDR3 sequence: CASSPDTIRPQHF. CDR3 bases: TGTGCCAGCAGCCCGGACACCATCAGGCCCCAGCATTTT.

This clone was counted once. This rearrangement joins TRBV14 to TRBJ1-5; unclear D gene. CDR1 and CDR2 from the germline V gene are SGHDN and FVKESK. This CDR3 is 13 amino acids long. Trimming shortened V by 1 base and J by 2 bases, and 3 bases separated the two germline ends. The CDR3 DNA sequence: TGTGCCAGCAGCCAAGGAGGCAATCAGCCCCAGCATTTT. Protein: CASSQGGNQPQHF.

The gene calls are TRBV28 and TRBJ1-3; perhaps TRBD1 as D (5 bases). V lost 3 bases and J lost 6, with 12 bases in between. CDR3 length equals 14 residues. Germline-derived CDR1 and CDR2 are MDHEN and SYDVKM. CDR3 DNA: TGTGCCAGCAGTTTTCCAGGGCGGCAAAACACCATATATTTT. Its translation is CASSFPGRQNTIYF.

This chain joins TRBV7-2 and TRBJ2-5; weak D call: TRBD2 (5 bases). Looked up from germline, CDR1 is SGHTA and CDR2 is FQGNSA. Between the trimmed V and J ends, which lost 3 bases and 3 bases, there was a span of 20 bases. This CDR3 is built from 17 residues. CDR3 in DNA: TGTGCCAGCAGCTTTCCCTGGCAAGCGGCGATCGAAGAGACCCAGTACTTC. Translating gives CASSFPWQAAIEETQYF.

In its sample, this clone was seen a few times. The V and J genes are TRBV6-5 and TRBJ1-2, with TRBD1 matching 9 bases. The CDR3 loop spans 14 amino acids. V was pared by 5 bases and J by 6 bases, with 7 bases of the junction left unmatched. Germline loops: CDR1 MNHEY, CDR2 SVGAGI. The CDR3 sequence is CASSQRNRGHGYTF. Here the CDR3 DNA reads TGTGCCAGCAGTCAACGAAACAGGGGGCATGGCTACACCTTC.

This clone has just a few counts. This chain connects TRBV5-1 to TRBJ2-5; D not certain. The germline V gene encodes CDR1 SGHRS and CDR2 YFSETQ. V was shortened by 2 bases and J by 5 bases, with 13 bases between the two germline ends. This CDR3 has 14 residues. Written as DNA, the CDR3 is TGCGCCAGCAGCTTTAGTCCCCCCTGGGAGACCCAGTACTTC. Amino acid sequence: CASSFSPPWETQYF.

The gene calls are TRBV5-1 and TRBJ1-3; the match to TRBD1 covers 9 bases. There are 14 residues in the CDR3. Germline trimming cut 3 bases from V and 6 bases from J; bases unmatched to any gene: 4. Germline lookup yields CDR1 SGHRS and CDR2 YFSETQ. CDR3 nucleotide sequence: TGCGCCAGCAGCTGGGGACAGGGCGAAAACACCATATATTTT. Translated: CASSWGQGENTIYF. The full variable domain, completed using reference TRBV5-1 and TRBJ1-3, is KAGVTQTPRYLIKTRGQQVTLSCSPISGHRSVSWYQQTPGQGLQFLFEYFSETQRNKGNFPGRFSGRQFSNSRSEMNVSTLELGDSALYLCASSWGQGENTIYFGEGSWLTVV.

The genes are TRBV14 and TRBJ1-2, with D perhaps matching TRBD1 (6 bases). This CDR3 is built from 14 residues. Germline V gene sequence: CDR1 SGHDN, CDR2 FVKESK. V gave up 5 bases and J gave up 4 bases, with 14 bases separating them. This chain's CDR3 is CASSKGQFSYGYTF. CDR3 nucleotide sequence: TGTGCCAGCAGCAAAGGACAGTTTTCCTATGGCTACACCTTC.

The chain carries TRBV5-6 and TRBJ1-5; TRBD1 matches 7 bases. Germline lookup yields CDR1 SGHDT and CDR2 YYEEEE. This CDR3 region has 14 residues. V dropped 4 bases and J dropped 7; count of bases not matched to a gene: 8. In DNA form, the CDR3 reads TGTGCCAGCAGCCCTGGGACAGAGGGACAGCCCCAGCATTTT. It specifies CASSPGTEGQPQHF.

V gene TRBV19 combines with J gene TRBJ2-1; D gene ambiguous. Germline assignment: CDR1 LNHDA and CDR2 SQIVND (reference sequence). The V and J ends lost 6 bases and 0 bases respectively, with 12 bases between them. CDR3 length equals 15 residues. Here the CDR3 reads CASSSTPSSYNEQFF. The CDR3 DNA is TGTGCCAGTAGCTCCACCCCGAGCTCCTACAATGAGCAGTTCTTC.

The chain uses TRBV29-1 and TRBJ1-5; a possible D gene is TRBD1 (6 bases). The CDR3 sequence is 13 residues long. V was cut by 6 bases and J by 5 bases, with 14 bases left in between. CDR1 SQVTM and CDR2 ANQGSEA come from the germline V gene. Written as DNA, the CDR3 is TGCAGCGTGGGGGCAGGAAATGATCAGCCCCAGCATTTT. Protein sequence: CSVGAGNDQPQHF.

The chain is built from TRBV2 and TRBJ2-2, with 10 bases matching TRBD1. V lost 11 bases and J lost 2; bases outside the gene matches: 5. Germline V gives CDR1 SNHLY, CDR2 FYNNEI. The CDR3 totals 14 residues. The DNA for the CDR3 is TGTGCCGGAAAGACAGGGGGCAACACCGGGGAGCTGTTTTTT. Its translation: CAGKTGGNTGELFF.

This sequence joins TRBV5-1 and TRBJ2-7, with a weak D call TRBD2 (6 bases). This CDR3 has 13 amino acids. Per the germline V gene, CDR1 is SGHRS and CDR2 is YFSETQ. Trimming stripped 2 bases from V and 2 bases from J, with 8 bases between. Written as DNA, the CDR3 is TGCGCCAGCAGCTTTACGGGGGCCTACGAGCAGTACTTC. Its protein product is CASSFTGAYEQYF.

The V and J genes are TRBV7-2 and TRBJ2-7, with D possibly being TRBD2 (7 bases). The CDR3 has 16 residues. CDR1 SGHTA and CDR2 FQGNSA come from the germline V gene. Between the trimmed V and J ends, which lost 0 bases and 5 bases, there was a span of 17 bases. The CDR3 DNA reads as TGTGCCAGCAGCTTAGCGCGGACGTGGGGGGGCCACGAGCAGTACTTC. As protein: CASSLARTWGGHEQYF.

The DNA of the CDR3 is TGTGCCAGCAGCGTAGCACAGGGGGATAGGGAAAAACTGTTTTTT. It specifies CASSVAQGDREKLFF. The chain has TRBV9 and TRBJ1-4, with 8 bases matching TRBD1. Germline assignment: CDR1 SGDLS and CDR2 YYNGEE. This CDR3 spans 15 amino acids. J was trimmed by 8 bases and V by 0 bases; bases with no gene match: 6.

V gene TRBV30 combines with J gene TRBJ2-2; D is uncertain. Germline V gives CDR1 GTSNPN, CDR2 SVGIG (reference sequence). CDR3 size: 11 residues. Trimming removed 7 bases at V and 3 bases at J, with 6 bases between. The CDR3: CASDYTGELFF. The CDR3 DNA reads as TGTGCCTCTGACTACACCGGGGAGCTGTTTTTT.

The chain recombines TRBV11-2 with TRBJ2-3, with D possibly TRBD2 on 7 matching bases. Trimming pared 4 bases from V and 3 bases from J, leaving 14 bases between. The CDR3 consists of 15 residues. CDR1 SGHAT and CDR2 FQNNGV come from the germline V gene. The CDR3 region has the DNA TGTGCCAGCAGCTACCGTGGGGGGGCAACAGATACGCAGTATTTT. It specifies CASSYRGGATDTQYF.

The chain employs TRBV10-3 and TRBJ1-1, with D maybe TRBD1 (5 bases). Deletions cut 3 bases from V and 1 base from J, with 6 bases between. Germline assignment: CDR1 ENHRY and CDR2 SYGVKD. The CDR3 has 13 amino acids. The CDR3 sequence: CAISDRENTEAFF. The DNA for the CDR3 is TGTGCCATCAGTGACAGGGAGAACACTGAAGCTTTCTTT.

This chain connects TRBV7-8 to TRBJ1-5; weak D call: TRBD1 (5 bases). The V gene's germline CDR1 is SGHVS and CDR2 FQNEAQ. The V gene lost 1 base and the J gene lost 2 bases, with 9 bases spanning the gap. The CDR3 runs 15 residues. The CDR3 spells CASSLDTGGNQPQHF. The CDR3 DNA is TGTGCCAGCAGCTTAGACACAGGAGGCAATCAGCCCCAGCATTTT.

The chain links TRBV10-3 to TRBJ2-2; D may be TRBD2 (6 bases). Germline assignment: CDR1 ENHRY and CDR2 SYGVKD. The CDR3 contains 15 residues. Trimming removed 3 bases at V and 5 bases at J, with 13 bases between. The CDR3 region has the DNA TGTGCCATCAGTGATCGACTAGGAGATACCGGGGAGCTGTTTTTT. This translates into CAISDRLGDTGELFF.

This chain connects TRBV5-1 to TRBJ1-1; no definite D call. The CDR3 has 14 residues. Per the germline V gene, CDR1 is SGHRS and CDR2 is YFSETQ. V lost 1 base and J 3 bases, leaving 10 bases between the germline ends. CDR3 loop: CASSLLSGDTEAFF. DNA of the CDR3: TGCGCCAGCAGCTTGTTATCCGGGGACACTGAAGCTTTCTTT.

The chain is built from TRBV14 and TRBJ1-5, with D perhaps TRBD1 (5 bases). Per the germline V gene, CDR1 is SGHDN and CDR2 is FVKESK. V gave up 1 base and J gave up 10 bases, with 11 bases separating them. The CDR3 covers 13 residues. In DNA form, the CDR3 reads TGTGCCAGCAGCCAAGCTGGGAGGACACCCCAGCATTTT. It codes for CASSQAGRTPQHF.

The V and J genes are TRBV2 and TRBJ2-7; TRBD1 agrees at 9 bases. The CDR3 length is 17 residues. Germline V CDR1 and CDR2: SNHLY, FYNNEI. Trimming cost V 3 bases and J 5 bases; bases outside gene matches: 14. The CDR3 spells CASSERGTGIWGNEQYF. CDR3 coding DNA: TGTGCCAGCAGTGAGCGGGGGACAGGGATTTGGGGTAACGAGCAGTACTTC.

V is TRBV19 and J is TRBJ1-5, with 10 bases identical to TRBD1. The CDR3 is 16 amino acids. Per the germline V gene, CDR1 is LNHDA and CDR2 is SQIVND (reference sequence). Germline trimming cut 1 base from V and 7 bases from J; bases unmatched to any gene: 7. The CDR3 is CASSIGDRGLGQPQHF. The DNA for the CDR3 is TGTGCCAGTAGTATAGGGGACAGGGGTTTGGGGCAGCCCCAGCATTTT.